These 2 T cell receptor beta chains came from one sample sequenced in a study of quantifying T cell responses using KT2 cells. On the study more broadly: TCR alpha and beta constant-region primers primed reverse transcription of RNA.

A single-stranded UMI oligo with SP2 sequence was ligated to cDNA 3' ends. An equimolar mix of RC1.1 and RC1.2 primed the beta chain across TRBC1 and TRBC2. TCRdb processed the UMI-ligation and nested PCR reads anew with MiXCR; each CDR3 protein has one entry. The data contain more than 55,000 distinct CDR3 sequences, about 12% of them seen just once; the ten biggest clones take up 9.4%. Sequencing was performed on PBMCs spiked with cells of the T cell clone KT2. These receptors were obtained from a human donor.

There are many counts of this clonotype. The chain couples TRBV5-6 to TRBJ2-7, with D unresolved. Deletions cut 0 bases from V and 4 bases from J, with 5 bases between. CDR3 size: 12 residues. Looked up from germline, CDR1 is SGHDT and CDR2 is YYEEEE. Here the CDR3 DNA reads TGTGCCAGCAGCTTGGTTCAATACGAGCAGTACTTC. This encodes CASSLVQYEQYF.

This chain connects TRBV2 to TRBJ2-3, with a tentative D call TRBD1 (6 bases). V lost 2 bases and J lost 0, with 9 bases in between. The germline V gene has CDR1 SNHLY and CDR2 FYNNEI. The CDR3 sequence is 15 residues long. The CDR3 nucleotides read TGTGCCAGCAGTGAACAGGGGTATAGCACAGATACGCAGTATTTT. This codes for CASSEQGYSTDTQYF.